The rows below give T cell receptor beta chains drawn from one sample of a study of control samples from healthy donors and cancer patients. Produced via immunoSEQ multiplex PCR; TCRdb's table is partial and in-frame only. The table has some 120,000 clones, roughly 93% seen once. Sequencing used blood. All receptors derive from a man aged 30 to 45 in good health. CDR3s leave out the opening cysteine and the closing phenylalanine or tryptophan. Some rows mark clone size as missing; the rest say once, few, many or name a class of expanded clone.

size,J,V,CDR3
.,TRBJ1-2,TRBV9,ASSVGEQGALGYT
.,TRBJ1-2,TRBV5-1,ASSPGGFGTGANYGYT
.,TRBJ1-1,TRBV29-1,SVRRSSNTEAF
.,TRBJ1-5,TRBV14,ASSQDRGAGQPQH
.,TRBJ2-7,TRBV12-3/TRBV12-4,ASSLVGWGEQY
.,TRBJ2-5,TRBV10-2,ASRPTSANQETQY
.,TRBJ2-5,TRBV12-3/TRBV12-4,ASSLRGETQY
.,TRBJ1-1,TRBV11-2,ASSPRGEGNTEAF
.,TRBJ2-2,TRBV7-7,ASSPDNTGELF
.,TRBJ1-1,TRBV6-4,ASSDQGEGEAF
.,TRBJ2-7,TRBV3-1/TRBV3-2,ASSFGQGPYEQY
.,TRBJ1-2,TRBV6-5,ASILPRGIGYGYT
.,TRBJ1-1,TRBV5-5,ASSFTGGTEAF
.,TRBJ2-1,TRBV4-2,ASSQVGTSTGNEQF
.,TRBJ1-2,TRBV7-2,ASSLVQGGYT
.,TRBJ1-2,TRBV5-6,ASSRGSNYGYT
few,TRBJ2-2,TRBV9,ASSLGPGGELF
.,TRBJ2-7,TRBV7-9,ASSPAGPSSYEQY
.,TRBJ2-1,TRBV5-4,ASGIAGVPNEQF
.,TRBJ2-3,TRBV9,ASSVGGATSTDTQY
.,TRBJ2-3,TRBV24-1,ATGTSGGSTDTQY
.,TRBJ1-2,TRBV2,ASNRETVNYGYT
once,TRBJ1-1,TRBV12-3/TRBV12-4,ASTRTGNEAF
.,TRBJ2-7,TRBV5-1,ASGGGQNIYEQY
once,TRBJ1-1,TRBV5-4,ASSLVKPMNTEAF
.,TRBJ1-6,TRBV5-1,ASAGVGRNSPLH
.,TRBJ1-1,TRBV5-1,ASTRKTGEGTEAF
.,TRBJ1-1,TRBV5-5,ASSRAQNTEAF
.,TRBJ1-1,TRBV24-1,ATSEDVYSEAF
.,TRBJ1-2,TRBV6-5,ASNRSPNYGYT
.,TRBJ2-1,TRBV2,ASSSGTYNEQF
.,TRBJ2-6,TRBV21-1,ASSTKTDSNSGANVLT
.,TRBJ1-6,TRBV18,ASSGTPNSPLH
.,TRBJ1-1,TRBV3-1/TRBV3-2,ASSHPENTEAF
.,TRBJ1-3,TRBV19,ASIQTFSGNTIY
.,TRBJ1-1,TRBV5-1,ASSSGSGLTEAF
.,TRBJ1-2,TRBV7-2,ASSSRAGAGSNYGYT
once,TRBJ1-1,TRBV5-1,ASSIQGTEAF
.,TRBJ1-2,TRBV28,ASSFYSTGRLGYT
.,TRBJ1-5,TRBV25-1,ASSDLPRTGDQPQH
.,TRBJ1-1,TRBV11-2,ASSSWTVSNTEAF
.,TRBJ1-2,TRBV7-9,ASSRYGYT
.,TRBJ2-7,TRBV16,ASSQGRTSEQY
.,TRBJ2-5,TRBV5-1,ASSSQGIETQY
.,TRBJ2-5,TRBV21-1,ASSKARDSQETQY